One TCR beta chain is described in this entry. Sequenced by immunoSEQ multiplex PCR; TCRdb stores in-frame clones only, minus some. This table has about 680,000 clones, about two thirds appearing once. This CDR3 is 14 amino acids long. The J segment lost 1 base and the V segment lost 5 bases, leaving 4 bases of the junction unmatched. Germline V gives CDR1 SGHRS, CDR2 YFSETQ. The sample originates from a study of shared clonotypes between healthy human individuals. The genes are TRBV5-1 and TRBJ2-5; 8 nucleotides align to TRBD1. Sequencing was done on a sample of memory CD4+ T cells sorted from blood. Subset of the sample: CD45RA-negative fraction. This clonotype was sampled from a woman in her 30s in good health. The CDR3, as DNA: TGCGCCAGCAGTCCCCAGGGGGCCCAAGAGACCCAGTACTTC. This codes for CASSPQGAQETQYF. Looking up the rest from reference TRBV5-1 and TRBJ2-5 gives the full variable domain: KAGVTQTPRYLIKTRGQQVTLSCSPISGHRSVSWYQQTPGQGLQFLFEYFSETQRNKGNFPGRFSGRQFSNSRSEMNVSTLELGDSALYLCASSPQGAQETQYFGPGTRLLVL.